The 8 T cell receptor beta chains presented below share a single source sample, sequenced in a study of blood T cell repertoires in COVID-19. The assay was immunoSEQ multiplex PCR, and TCRdb's table has in-frame clones only and misses some. The sample carries around 250,000 clones, 89% recorded once. The specimen sequenced was peripheral blood. Every receptor here comes from a woman aged 35 to 49 who had recovered from COVID-19.

The chain recombines TRBV4-1 with TRBJ2-7, with D tentatively TRBD1 (6 bases). V lost 0 bases to trimming and J lost 3 bases, with 12 bases between them. Looked up from germline, CDR1 is MGHRA and CDR2 is YSYEKL. CDR3 size: 15 residues. For the CDR3, the DNA is TGCGCCAGCAGCCAAGAATGGGGACAAAACTACGAGCAGTACTTC. Its protein is CASSQEWGQNYEQYF.

The rearrangement joins TRBV10-2 to TRBJ2-1, with 9 bases fitting TRBD2. V lost 5 bases to trimming and J lost 5 bases; unmatched junction nucleotides: 7. The germline gives CDR1 WSHSY, CDR2 SAAADI. The CDR3 loop spans 15 amino acids. The CDR3 region is CASSTGLAYDNEQFF. CDR3 sequence (DNA): TGCGCCAGCAGTACGGGACTAGCCTACGACAATGAGCAGTTCTTC.

This clone was recorded once. The chain's CDR3 is CASRTGGFYGYTF. CDR3 nucleotide sequence: TGTGCCAGCAGGACAGGGGGCTTCTATGGCTACACCTTC. This chain uses TRBV6-6 with TRBJ1-2, with 10 bases identical to TRBD1. CDR1 is MNHNY, CDR2 SVGAGI, per germline (reference sequence). V lost 6 bases, J lost 4 bases, and 2 bases stayed unmatched. This CDR3 region has 13 residues.

The V gene is TRBV5-1, the J gene TRBJ1-6; 7 nucleotides match TRBD1. In germline, CDR1 is SGHRS, CDR2 YFSETQ. The CDR3 runs to 14 residues. The junction had 4 bases not matched to a gene; V was cut back by 4 bases and J by 6 bases. The CDR3 here is CASSRDSLNSPLHF. CDR3 DNA: TGCGCCAGCAGCCGGGACAGCCTTAATTCACCCCTCCACTTT.

The V call is TRBV9, the J call TRBJ2-3; 9 bases match TRBD2. Germline loops: CDR1 SGDLS, CDR2 YYNGEE. Trimming removed 0 bases from V and 5 bases from J; junction bases left unmatched: 7. The CDR3 consists of 16 residues. CDR3 sequence reads: CASSVEGRGGRDTQYF. The CDR3 coding sequence is TGTGCCAGCAGCGTAGAGGGGCGGGGGGGCAGAGATACGCAGTATTTT.

The chain combines TRBV11-3 with TRBJ2-7; 9 positions match TRBD1. The CDR3 runs 13 residues. CDR1 is SGHNT and CDR2 is YENEEA in the germline V gene. V dropped 5 bases and J dropped 6; count of bases not matched to a gene: 5. The CDR3 spells CASSVGQGGEQYF. CDR3 sequence (DNA): TGTGCCAGCAGCGTGGGACAGGGTGGCGAGCAGTACTTC. The full variable domain, completed using reference TRBV11-3 and TRBJ2-7, is EAGVVQSPRYKIIEKKQPVAFWCNPISGHNTLYWYLQNLGQGPELLIRYENEEAVDDSQLPKDRFSAERLKGVDSTLKIQPAELGDSAVYLCASSVGQGGEQYFGPGTRLTVT.

V and J are TRBV24-1 and TRBJ2-5, with TRBD2 as a possible D gene (6 bases). The V gene lost 4 bases and the J gene lost 2 bases, with 13 bases spanning the gap. The CDR3 is 15 amino acids. Germline loops: CDR1 KGHDR, CDR2 SFDVKD. CDR3 DNA sequence: TGTGCCACCAGTGAAACGAGGGGACTGCAAGAGACCCAGTACTTC. Translated, it gives CATSETRGLQETQYF.

This clone was seen only once. The CDR3 loop is CASLTGGNYNSPLHF. DNA of the CDR3: TGTGCCAGCTTGACAGGGGGCAATTATAATTCACCCCTCCACTTT. The rearrangement links TRBV6-5 to TRBJ1-6; 10 positions match TRBD1. This CDR3 is built from 15 residues. The V segment lost 8 bases and the J segment 4 bases; nucleotides outside the gene matches: 5. Germline lookup yields CDR1 MNHEY and CDR2 SVGAGI.